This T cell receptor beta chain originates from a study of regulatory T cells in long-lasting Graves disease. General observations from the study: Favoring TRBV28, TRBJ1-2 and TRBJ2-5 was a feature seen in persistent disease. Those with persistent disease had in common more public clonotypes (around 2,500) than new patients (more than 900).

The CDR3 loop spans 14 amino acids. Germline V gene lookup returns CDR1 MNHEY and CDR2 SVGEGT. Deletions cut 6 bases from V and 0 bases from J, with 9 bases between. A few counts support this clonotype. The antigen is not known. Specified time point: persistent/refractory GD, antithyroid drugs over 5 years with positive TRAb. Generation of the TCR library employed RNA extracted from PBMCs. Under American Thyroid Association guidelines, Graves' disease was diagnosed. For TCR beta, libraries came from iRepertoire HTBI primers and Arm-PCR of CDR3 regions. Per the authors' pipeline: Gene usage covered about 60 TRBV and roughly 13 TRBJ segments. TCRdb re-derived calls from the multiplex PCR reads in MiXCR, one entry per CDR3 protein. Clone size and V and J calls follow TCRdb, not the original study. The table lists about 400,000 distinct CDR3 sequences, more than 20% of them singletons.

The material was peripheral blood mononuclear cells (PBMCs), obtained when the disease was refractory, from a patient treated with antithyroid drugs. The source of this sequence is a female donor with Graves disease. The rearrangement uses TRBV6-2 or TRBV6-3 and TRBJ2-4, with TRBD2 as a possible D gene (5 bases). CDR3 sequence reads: CASSGLLAKNIQYF. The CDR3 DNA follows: TGTGCCAGCAGCGGACTGTTAGCCAAAAACATTCAGTACTTC.